These T cell receptor beta chains were read from a single sample in a study of shared clonotypes between healthy human individuals. Using immunoSEQ multiplex PCR, the repertoire was profiled, and TCRdb retains in-frame clones only, with some absent. Among about 1.5 million clones, approximately 98% were seen once, and the ten largest hold roughly 0.4%. The material sequenced was naive CD4+ T cells sorted from blood. All receptors come from a man aged 25 to 40 in good health. CDR3s include the opening cysteine and the closing phenylalanine or tryptophan. A D gene is named only where the DNA matches it firmly. Size is stated for part of the rows, as once, few or many counts, or as a class when the clone is expanded.

cdr3_nt | cdr3_aa | cdr3_length | d_call | j_call | v_call | clone_size
TGTGCCAGCAGCTTAAAACGGTGGGACGAGCAGTACTTC | CASSLKRWDEQYF | 13 | . | TRBJ2-7 | TRBV7-8 | .
TGTGCCAGCAGCTTAGGAACGGAGAACATTCAGTACTTC | CASSLGTENIQYF | 13 | . | TRBJ2-4 | TRBV7-8 | .
TGTGCCAGCAGCTTAGGGCGGGGGAGCGTATACGAGCAGTACTTC | CASSLGRGSVYEQYF | 15 | TRBD2 | TRBJ2-7 | TRBV7-2 | .
TGTGCCAGCAGCTTAGACGGGAGCAACACAGATACGCAGTATTTT | CASSLDGSNTDTQYF | 15 | . | TRBJ2-3 | TRBV7-9 | .
TGTGCCAGCAGGCTAGGAGGAGGGGCGAGAGCTTTCTTT | CASRLGGGARAFF | 13 | . | TRBJ1-1 | TRBV28 | .
TGTGCCAGCAGCTTAACGGGGACAGGGAAAGATCAGTCCCAGCATTTT | CASSLTGTGKDQSQHF | 16 | TRBD1 | TRBJ1-5 | TRBV7-3 | .
TGTGCCAGCAGTTCGCTAGCGGGGTCGAGCTCCTACAATGAGCAGTTCTTC | CASSSLAGSSSYNEQFF | 17 | TRBD2 | TRBJ2-1 | TRBV27 | .
TGTGCCAGCAGACACGGGACAGACTACGAGCAGTACTTC | CASRHGTDYEQYF | 13 | TRBD1 | TRBJ2-7 | TRBV6-6 | .
TGTGCCAGCAGCCCGGCAGGGCCTCGCGAGACCCAGTACTTC | CASSPAGPRETQYF | 14 | . | TRBJ2-5 | TRBV5-4 | once
TGTGCCAGCAGCTTAGTCGGAGGGGCCATACTCAATCAGCCCCAGCATTTT | CASSLVGGAILNQPQHF | 17 | . | TRBJ1-5 | TRBV7-8 | .
TGTGCCAGCAGTGTAAGCGGGGAGACCCAGTACTTC | CASSVSGETQYF | 12 | . | TRBJ2-5 | TRBV2 | .
TGTGCCAGCAGCTTTGCAGGGGAGGCCGCCGGGGAGCTGTTTTTT | CASSFAGEAAGELFF | 15 | . | TRBJ2-2 | TRBV7-2 | .
TGTGCCAGCGCCCGACTAGCGGGGCCCTACAATGAGCAGTTCTTC | CASARLAGPYNEQFF | 15 | TRBD2 | TRBJ2-1 | TRBV2 | once
TGTGCCAGCAGCCAGTTGAGAGGCGGGGAGCTGTTTTTT | CASSQLRGGELFF | 13 | . | TRBJ2-2 | TRBV14 | .
TGTGCCAGCAGACCTTACGGGGAGAGGGACTATGGCTACACCTTC | CASRPYGERDYGYTF | 15 | . | TRBJ1-2 | TRBV28 | .
TGTGCCAGTACCCCCGTCGGGGTTCACACCGGGGAGCTGTTTTTT | CASTPVGVHTGELFF | 15 | . | TRBJ2-2 | TRBV19 | .
TGTGCCAGCAGTCGCGGGGGACCTACCGGTCAGCCCCAGCATTTT | CASSRGGPTGQPQHF | 15 | . | TRBJ1-5 | TRBV7-9 | .
TGCGCCAGCAGCTTGGTGCCCGTAAATGGCTACACCTTC | CASSLVPVNGYTF | 13 | . | TRBJ1-2 | TRBV5-1 | .
TGTGCTAGTGCCCATAGCGGGAACACAGATACGCAGTATTTT | CASAHSGNTDTQYF | 14 | TRBD2 | TRBJ2-3 | TRBV12-5 | .
TGCGCCAGCAGCGGGGCGGTGTCTAGTTATGAGCAGTTCTTC | CASSGAVSSYEQFF | 14 | . | TRBJ2-1 | TRBV5-1 | .
TGTGCCAGCAGTTTATATGGTAGCACAAGCTCCTACGAGCAGTACTTC | CASSLYGSTSSYEQYF | 16 | . | TRBJ2-7 | TRBV28 | once
TGCAGCGTTGATCAGCTGGGGGTTAACTATGGCTACACCTTC | CSVDQLGVNYGYTF | 14 | . | TRBJ1-2 | TRBV29-1 | .
TGTGCCACCGAAGGGGGTAGCGGGAGCTCCTACAATGAGCAGTTCTTC | CATEGGSGSSYNEQFF | 16 | TRBD2 | TRBJ2-1 | TRBV28 | .
TGCAGCGTTGGGTCCCTAGCGAGCAATGAGCAGTTCTTC | CSVGSLASNEQFF | 13 | . | TRBJ2-1 | TRBV29-1 | once
TGCAGCGTTGAGCTTTTACAGGGACGGACTGAAGCTTTCTTT | CSVELLQGRTEAFF | 14 | . | TRBJ1-1 | TRBV29-1 | .
TGTGCCAGCAGCGCCGAGGTTGCAGCCGGGCCCACTGAAGCTTTCTTT | CASSAEVAAGPTEAFF | 16 | . | TRBJ1-1 | TRBV5-8 | .
TGTGCCAGCAGCTTACGTCAGGGGGCGTACCAAGAGACCCAGTACTTC | CASSLRQGAYQETQYF | 16 | TRBD1 | TRBJ2-5 | TRBV7-6 | .
TGTGCCAGCAGCGCCAGAGATGGGGCCAACGTCCTGACTTTC | CASSARDGANVLTF | 14 | . | TRBJ2-6 | TRBV5-4 | .
TGTGCCAGCAAATCGGGGAACTATGGCTACACCTTC | CASKSGNYGYTF | 12 | . | TRBJ1-2 | TRBV28 | once
TGCGCCAGCAGCGCCCCGGGACAGAGATACGAGCAGTACTTC | CASSAPGQRYEQYF | 14 | TRBD1 | TRBJ2-7 | TRBV5-1 | .
TGTGCCAGCAGCCTACCAGGGGGACAGGGATCCTACGAGCAGTACTTC | CASSLPGGQGSYEQYF | 16 | TRBD1 | TRBJ2-7 | TRBV7-6 | .
TGTGCCAGCAGCTTAGGGTTGAGGGGTACAGATACGCAGTATTTT | CASSLGLRGTDTQYF | 15 | . | TRBJ2-3 | TRBV7-2 | .
TGTGCCAGCACCCCTCTAGCGGGGGGGGCAGAGACCCAGTACTTC | CASTPLAGGAETQYF | 15 | TRBD2 | TRBJ2-5 | TRBV7-6 | .
TGTGCCAGCAGTTTATCCCGGGTTTCCTACGAGCAGTACTTC | CASSLSRVSYEQYF | 14 | . | TRBJ2-7 | TRBV27 | .
TGTGCCAGCTCACCATCCGGGCCCGGGTATAGGGAGCTGTTTTTT | CASSPSGPGYRELFF | 15 | . | TRBJ2-2 | TRBV18 | .
TGTGCCAGCAGTACATCACCGCTCACCGGGGAGCTGTTTTTT | CASSTSPLTGELFF | 14 | . | TRBJ2-2 | TRBV6-1 | .
TGCGCCAGCAGCCCGGAAACGGGACGCAGGAACTACGAGCAGTACTTC | CASSPETGRRNYEQYF | 16 | . | TRBJ2-7 | TRBV5-1 | .
TGTGCCAGCAGGGGACAGGGTGAAAACACCATATATTTT | CASRGQGENTIYF | 13 | TRBD1 | TRBJ1-3 | TRBV11-2 | .
TGTGCCAGTAGTCGTAGGGAAACGAACACTGAAGCTTTCTTT | CASSRRETNTEAFF | 14 | . | TRBJ1-1 | TRBV19 | .
TGTGCCAGCAGTTTTTTATACAGGGCTCCCTCCTACGAGCAGTACTTC | CASSFLYRAPSYEQYF | 16 | . | TRBJ2-7 | TRBV28 | .
TGTGCCAGTAGATTGACCTCTGGAAACACCATATATTTT | CASRLTSGNTIYF | 13 | . | TRBJ1-3 | TRBV19 | .
TGTGCCACGACTAGCGGGAGTTATTATGAGCAGTTCTTC | CATTSGSYYEQFF | 13 | TRBD2 | TRBJ2-1 | TRBV2 | .
TGCAGCGTTGAAGAGTTAGCAGATTATTCGGAGTTCTTC | CSVEELADYSEFF | 13 | . | TRBJ2-1 | TRBV29-1 | .
TGTGCCAGCAGTACGGACACAACCGGGGAGCTGTTTTTT | CASSTDTTGELFF | 13 | . | TRBJ2-2 | TRBV2 | .
TGTGCCAGCAGCTTAGAGGGGACACTACCTACCGGGGAGCTGTTTTTT | CASSLEGTLPTGELFF | 16 | . | TRBJ2-2 | TRBV11-2 | .
TGTGCCAGCAGCCTTAGGCGAGGGCCTCCAGAGACCCAGTACTTC | CASSLRRGPPETQYF | 15 | . | TRBJ2-5 | TRBV28 | .
TGTGCCTGGAGCGGACAGGGGGGTCAGCCCCAGCATTTT | CAWSGQGGQPQHF | 13 | TRBD1 | TRBJ1-5 | TRBV30 | .
TGCGCCAGCAGCTTGGAGGGCCAGTACCAAGAGACCCAGTACTTC | CASSLEGQYQETQYF | 15 | . | TRBJ2-5 | TRBV5-1 | .
TGCGCCAGCAGCCAAGATTTCGGGGGCGGGTCGTCCCAGCATTTT | CASSQDFGGGSSQHF | 15 | . | TRBJ1-5 | TRBV4-3 | once
TGTGCCAGTAGTACCACCGGGAGCCCCTACGAGCAGTACTTC | CASSTTGSPYEQYF | 14 | . | TRBJ2-7 | TRBV19 | .
TGTGCCAGCAGCTTAGCGCACCAAGAGACCCAGTACTTC | CASSLAHQETQYF | 13 | . | TRBJ2-5 | TRBV7-2 | .
TGTGCCAGCAGTGACGGGACAGGGACCGATACGCAGTATTTT | CASSDGTGTDTQYF | 14 | TRBD1 | TRBJ2-3 | TRBV6-4 | .
TGTGCCAGTCCGGGACAGGGAAATGAAAAACTGTTTTTT | CASPGQGNEKLFF | 13 | TRBD1 | TRBJ1-4 | TRBV19 | .
TGCGCCAGCAGCCAAGTGGGACAGATAACAGATACGCAGTATTTT | CASSQVGQITDTQYF | 15 | TRBD1 | TRBJ2-3 | TRBV4-1 | .
TGCGCCAGCAGCCAGGGGGGGACTAGCGGCACAGATACGCAGTATTTT | CASSQGGTSGTDTQYF | 16 | TRBD2 | TRBJ2-3 | TRBV4-3 | .
TGTGCCAGCAGCTTAGCCCTTGAGGGAAGGCAGCCCCAGCATTTT | CASSLALEGRQPQHF | 15 | . | TRBJ1-5 | TRBV7-2 | .
TGCAGTGCGCGACAAGAGACCCAGTACTTC | CSARQETQYF | 10 | . | TRBJ2-5 | TRBV20-1 | .
TGCGCCAGCAGCTTGCGGGAGCTTAGCGGGAACTACAATGAGCAGTTCTTC | CASSLRELSGNYNEQFF | 17 | TRBD2 | TRBJ2-1 | TRBV5-1 | .
TGTGCCAGCAGTTTCGCAGGGAAGGACACTGAAGCTTTCTTT | CASSFAGKDTEAFF | 14 | . | TRBJ1-1 | TRBV28 | .